This T cell receptor (beta chain) was captured in a study of shared clonotypes between healthy human individuals. Findings and limits, study-wide: Relative to clonotypes present in all four donors, those not shared had lower generation probabilities. It was expected that sequencing depth would affect clonotype sharing among donors.

The assay used deep level. Clones were read by immunoSEQ multiplex PCR, and TCRdb kept only the in-frame ones, dropping some. The sample has around 700,000 clones, around 72% seen once. V was cut by 6 bases and J by 0 bases, with 6 bases left in between. Per germline, CDR1 MDHEN and CDR2 SYDVKM. This CDR3 contains 12 residues. Concerning this clone itself: Its antigen is not known.

Memory CD4+ cells were the fraction left after CD45RA+ naive selection. This sequence was found in a woman in her 30s in good health. The sequencing input was memory CD4+ T cells sorted from blood. Subset specified: CD45RA-negative fraction. The chain carries TRBV28 and TRBJ2-7; D call uncertain. Written as DNA, the CDR3 is TGTGCCAGCAGGACCACCTCCTACGAGCAGTACTTC. Translation gives CASRTTSYEQYF.